This TCR beta chain was sequenced for a study of blood T cells in healthy people across ages. Concerning this clonotype itself: The antigen is undetermined.

PCR was performed a second time for roughly 6 to 12 cycles using a sample-barcoded 5' primer and a J-beta primer mix. Each cDNA molecule, via a template-switch adaptor with 12 random nucleotides, was tagged. A single record per CDR3 protein comes from TCRdb applying MiXCR to the 5' RACE reads. The table shows 1.5 million to 2 million distinct CDR3 sequences, with about 49% occurring only once. Per the germline V gene, CDR1 is MDHEN and CDR2 is SYDVKM. After removal of 7 bases from V and 5 bases from J, the junction contained 8 bases not matched to a gene. CDR3 length: 14 residues. Findings and limits, study-wide: Strong correlation linked observed beta diversity and percent naive T cells. Lack of knowledge of donor CMV status possibly confounded expanded clonotype changes.

The draw of peripheral blood yielded approximately 10 milliliters from each donor. The TCR originated in a woman in her forties in good health. This rearrangement joins TRBV28 to TRBJ1-2; TRBD1 agrees at 9 bases. The sample was blood. CDR3 coding DNA: TGTGCCAGCACCCCAGACAGGGGGATTTATGGCTACACCTTC. Residues: CASTPDRGIYGYTF.